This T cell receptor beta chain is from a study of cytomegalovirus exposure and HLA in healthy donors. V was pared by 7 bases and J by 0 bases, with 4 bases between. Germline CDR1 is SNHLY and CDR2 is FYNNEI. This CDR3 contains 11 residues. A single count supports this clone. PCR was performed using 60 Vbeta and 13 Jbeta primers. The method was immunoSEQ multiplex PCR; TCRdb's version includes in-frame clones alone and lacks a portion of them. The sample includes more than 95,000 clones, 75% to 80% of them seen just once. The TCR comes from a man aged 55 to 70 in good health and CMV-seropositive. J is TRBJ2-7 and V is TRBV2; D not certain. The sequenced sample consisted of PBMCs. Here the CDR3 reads CASIYSYEQYF. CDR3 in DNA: TGTGCCAGCATTTACTCCTACGAGCAGTACTTC. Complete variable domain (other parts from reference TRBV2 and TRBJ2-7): EPEVTQTPSHQVTQMGQEVILRCVPISNHLYFYWYRQILGQKVEFLVSFYNNEISEKSEIFDDQFSVERPDGSNFTLKIRSTKLEDSAMYFCASIYSYEQYFGPGTRLTVT.